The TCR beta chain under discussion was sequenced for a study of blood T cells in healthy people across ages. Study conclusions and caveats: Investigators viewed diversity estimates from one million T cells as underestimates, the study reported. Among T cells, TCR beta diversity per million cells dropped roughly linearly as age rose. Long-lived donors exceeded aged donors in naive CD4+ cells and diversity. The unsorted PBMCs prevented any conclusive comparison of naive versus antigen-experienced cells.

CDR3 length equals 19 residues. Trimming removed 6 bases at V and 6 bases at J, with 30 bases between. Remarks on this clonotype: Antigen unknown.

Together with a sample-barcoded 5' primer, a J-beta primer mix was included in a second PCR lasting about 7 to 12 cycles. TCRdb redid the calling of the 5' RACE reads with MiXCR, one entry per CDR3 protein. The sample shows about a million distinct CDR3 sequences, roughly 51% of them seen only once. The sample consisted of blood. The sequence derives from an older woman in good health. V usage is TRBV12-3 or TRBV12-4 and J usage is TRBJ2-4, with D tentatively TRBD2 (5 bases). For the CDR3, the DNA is TGTGCCAGCAGCCGTACCCGGACCGAAGCGGATTTGGTTGGAAACATTCAGTACTTC. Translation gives CASSRTRTEADLVGNIQYF.